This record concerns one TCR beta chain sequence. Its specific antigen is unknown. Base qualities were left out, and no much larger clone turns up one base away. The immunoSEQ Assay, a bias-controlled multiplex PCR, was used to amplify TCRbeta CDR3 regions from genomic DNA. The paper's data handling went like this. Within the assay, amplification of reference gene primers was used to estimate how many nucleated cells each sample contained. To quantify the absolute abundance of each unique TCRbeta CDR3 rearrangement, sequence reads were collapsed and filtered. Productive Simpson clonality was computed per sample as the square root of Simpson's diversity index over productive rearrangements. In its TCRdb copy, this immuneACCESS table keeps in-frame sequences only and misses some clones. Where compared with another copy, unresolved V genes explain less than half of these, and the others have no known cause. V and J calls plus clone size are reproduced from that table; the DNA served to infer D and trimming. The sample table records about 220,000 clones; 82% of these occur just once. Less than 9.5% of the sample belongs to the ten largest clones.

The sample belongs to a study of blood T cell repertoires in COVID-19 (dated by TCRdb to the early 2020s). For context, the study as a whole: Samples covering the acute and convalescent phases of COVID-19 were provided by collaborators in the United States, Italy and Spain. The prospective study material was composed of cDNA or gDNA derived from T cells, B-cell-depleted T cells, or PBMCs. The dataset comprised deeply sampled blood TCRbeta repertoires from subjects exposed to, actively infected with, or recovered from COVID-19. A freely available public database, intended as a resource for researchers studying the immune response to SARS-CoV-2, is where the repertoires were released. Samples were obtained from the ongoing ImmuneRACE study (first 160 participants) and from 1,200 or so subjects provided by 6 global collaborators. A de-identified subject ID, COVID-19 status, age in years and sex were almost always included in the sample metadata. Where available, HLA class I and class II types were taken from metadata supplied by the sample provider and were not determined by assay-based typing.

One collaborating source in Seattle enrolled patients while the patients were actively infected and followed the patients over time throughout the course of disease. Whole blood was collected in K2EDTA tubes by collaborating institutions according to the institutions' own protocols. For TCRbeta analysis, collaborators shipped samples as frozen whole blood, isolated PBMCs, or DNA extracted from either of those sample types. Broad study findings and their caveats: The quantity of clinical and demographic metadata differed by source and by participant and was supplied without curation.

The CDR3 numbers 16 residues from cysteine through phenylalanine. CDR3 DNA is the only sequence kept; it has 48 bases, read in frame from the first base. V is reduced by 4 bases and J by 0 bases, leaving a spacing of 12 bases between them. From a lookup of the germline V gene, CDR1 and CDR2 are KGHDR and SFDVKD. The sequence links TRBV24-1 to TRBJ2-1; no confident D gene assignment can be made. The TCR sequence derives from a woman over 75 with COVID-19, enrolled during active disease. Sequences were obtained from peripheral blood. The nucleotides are TGTGCCACCAGTGAAACGACATTCAGCTCCTACAATGAGCAGTTCTTC. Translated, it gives CATSETTFSSYNEQFF.